This passage covers 30 T cell receptor beta chains from one sample sequenced in a study of T-cell reconstitution after alpha-beta-depleted transplantation in children. TCRbeta library preparation incorporated unique molecular identifiers. Each CDR3 protein is one row after TCRdb ran MiXCR on the PCR reads. The data contain hundreds of thousands of distinct CDR3 sequences, 13% of them seen just once; the ten biggest clones take up 0.79%. Material: PBMCs, obtained before TCRalphabeta/CD19-depleted stem cell transplant. The receptor set was obtained from a girl aged 2 to 9 with congenital amegakaryocytic thrombocytopenia, due to receive a stem cell transplant.

This clonotype showed up many times. The chain joins TRBV10-3 to TRBJ2-7; 13 positions agree with TRBD2. Trimming removed 5 bases from V and 3 bases from J; junction bases left unmatched: 4. Looked up from germline, CDR1 is ENHRY and CDR2 is SYGVKD. The CDR3 loop spans 15 amino acids. CDR3 region: CAISSGLAGSYEQYF. CDR3 in DNA: TGTGCCATCAGTTCGGGACTAGCGGGGAGCTACGAGCAGTACTTC.

This clonotype was detected ten times or more. This chain uses TRBV28 with TRBJ2-5, with unresolved D. The CDR3 extends over 15 amino acids. Trimming cost V 2 bases and J 4 bases, with 14 bases left between them. Per germline, CDR1 MDHEN and CDR2 SYDVKM. CDR3 region: CASSLIGRMGETQYF. The DNA of the CDR3 is TGTGCCAGCAGTTTAATCGGCAGGATGGGAGAGACCCAGTACTTC.

This clonotype was detected a few times. The chain couples TRBV29-1 to TRBJ2-3; 9 bases agree with TRBD1. The germline V gene has CDR1 SQVTM and CDR2 ANQGSEA. Trimming at V came to 1 base and at J to 2 bases, leaving 7 bases not matched to a gene. The CDR3 loop spans 16 amino acids. The CDR3 spells CSVEGPRDRDTDTQYF. DNA for the CDR3: TGCAGCGTTGAAGGTCCTCGGGACAGGGACACAGATACGCAGTATTTT.

This clonotype was counted many times. V usage is TRBV20-1 and J usage is TRBJ2-1, with TRBD2 matching 9 bases. V dropped 0 bases and J dropped 0; count of bases not matched to a gene: 9. Germline CDR1 DFQATT, CDR2 SNEGSKA (reference sequence). The CDR3 contains 18 residues. Here the CDR3 reads CSARDRTSGRSSYNEQFF. CDR3 coding DNA: TGCAGTGCTAGAGATCGAACTAGCGGGCGCTCCTCCTACAATGAGCAGTTCTTC.

This clonotype was seen ten or more times. The CDR3 loop is CASSTQTAREDTQYF. The CDR3 DNA follows: TGTGCCAGTAGTACCCAGACTGCTCGGGAAGATACGCAGTATTTT. The rearrangement links TRBV19 to TRBJ2-3; a possible D gene is TRBD2 (5 bases). This CDR3 comprises 15 residues. Germline values: CDR1 LNHDA, CDR2 SQIVND (reference sequence). V gave up 4 bases and J gave up 5 bases, with 16 bases separating them.

This clonotype came up many times. The chain recombines TRBV25-1 with TRBJ2-7; perhaps TRBD1 as D (6 bases). Per the germline V gene, CDR1 is MGHDK and CDR2 is SYGVNS. Trimming left V 5 bases short and J 7 bases short, with 12 bases between. The CDR3 covers 12 residues. Here the CDR3 reads CASSLPGEEQYF. Written as DNA, the CDR3 is TGTGCCAGCAGTTTGCCAGGGGAGGAGCAGTACTTC.

This clonotype was counted ten times or more. CDR3 protein: CSARISNTEAFF. The CDR3 DNA reads TGCAGTGCTAGGATCTCGAACACTGAAGCTTTCTTT. The J gene is TRBJ1-1, the V gene TRBV20-1, with no clear D. Trimming removed 3 bases from V and 1 base from J, with 6 bases in between. Germline V lookup: CDR1 DFQATT, CDR2 SNEGSKA (reference sequence). The CDR3 totals 12 residues.

This clonotype was seen more than once but under ten times. This chain connects TRBV12-3 or TRBV12-4 to TRBJ2-1; D is perhaps TRBD1 or TRBD2 (5 bases each). The CDR3 has 15 residues. Trimming cost V 6 bases and J 0 bases, with 12 bases left between them. CDR3 loop: CASSSPGTSYNEQFF. CDR3 bases: TGTGCCAGCAGCTCCCCGGGGACCTCCTACAATGAGCAGTTCTTC.

The chain is built from TRBV20-1 and TRBJ2-7, with 10 positions matching TRBD2. V was clipped by 8 bases and J by 5 bases; unmatched bases: 9. Germline V gives CDR1 DFQATT, CDR2 SNEGSKA (reference sequence). The CDR3 is 13 residues long. CDR3 protein: CSWGLAGAHEQYF. The DNA for the CDR3 is TGCAGTTGGGGCCTAGCGGGAGCCCACGAGCAGTACTTC.

This clonotype was picked up many times. The V gene is TRBV2, the J gene TRBJ1-4; D is ambiguous. CDR1 SNHLY and CDR2 FYNNEI come from the germline V gene. Trimming stripped 2 bases from V and 5 bases from J, with 9 bases between. The length of the CDR3 is 14 residues. CDR3 residues: CASSERQYNEKLFF. The DNA of the CDR3 is TGTGCCAGCAGTGAAAGGCAGTACAATGAAAAACTGTTTTTT. Variable domain in full (rest from reference TRBV2 and TRBJ1-4): EPEVTQTPSHQVTQMGQEVILRCVPISNHLYFYWYRQILGQKVEFLVSFYNNEISEKSEIFDDQFSVERPDGSNFTLKIRSTKLEDSAMYFCASSERQYNEKLFFGSGTQLSVL.

The J gene is TRBJ1-6, the V gene TRBV5-1; 9 positions agree with TRBD1. The trim removed 3 bases at V and 8 bases at J, leaving 6 bases unmatched. This CDR3 spans 15 amino acids. CDR1 and CDR2 (germline): SGHRS, YFSETQ. CDR3 DNA: TGCGCCAGCAGCTCTCCGGGACAGGGATATTCACCCCTCCACTTT. Translating it yields CASSSPGQGYSPLHF.

This clonotype has at least ten counts. The chain has TRBV10-3 and TRBJ1-1; D gene uncertain. V was trimmed by 0 bases and J by 2 bases, leaving 10 bases between them. Germline V lookup: CDR1 ENHRY, CDR2 SYGVKD. The CDR3 runs to 15 residues. CDR3 coding DNA: TGTGCCATCAGTGAGTCCCCAGGTGGTAACACTGAAGCTTTCTTT. It specifies CAISESPGGNTEAFF.

In this sample, this clonotype turned up many times. J is TRBJ2-2 and V is TRBV29-1; no clear D. This CDR3 is 14 amino acids long. CDR1 and CDR2 from the germline V gene are SQVTM and ANQGSEA. V was shortened by 3 bases and J by 0 bases, with 8 bases between the two germline ends. The CDR3 bases are TGCAGCGTTGAGGGAAGGGCGAACACCGGGGAGCTGTTTTTT. Translated, it gives CSVEGRANTGELFF.

In this sample, this clonotype turned up many times. The chain uses TRBV20-1 and TRBJ2-4; 7 nucleotides align to TRBD2. The germline gives CDR1 DFQATT, CDR2 SNEGSKA (reference sequence). This CDR3 spans 12 amino acids. In DNA, the CDR3 is TGCAGCGCCCGGACTAGGACCAACATTCAGTACTTC. It translates to CSARTRTNIQYF.

V gene TRBV5-1 combines with J gene TRBJ2-3; 9 nucleotides align to TRBD2. Germline lookup yields CDR1 SGHRS and CDR2 YFSETQ. CDR3 length: 16 amino acids. V dropped 5 bases and J dropped 3; count of bases not matched to a gene: 10. The DNA of the CDR3 is TGCGCCAGCAGTTCGACTAGCGGAGCGAGAACAGATACGCAGTATTTT. Protein sequence: CASSSTSGARTDTQYF. The entire variable domain, with the rest obtained from reference TRBV5-1 and TRBJ2-3, is as follows: KAGVTQTPRYLIKTRGQQVTLSCSPISGHRSVSWYQQTPGQGLQFLFEYFSETQRNKGNFPGRFSGRQFSNSRSEMNVSTLELGDSALYLCASSSTSGARTDTQYFGPGTRLTVL.

The V and J genes are TRBV7-6 and TRBJ2-3; weak D call: TRBD2 (6 bases). This CDR3 is 14 amino acids long. The V gene's germline CDR1 is SGHVS and CDR2 FNYEAQ. Deletions cut 0 bases from V and 5 bases from J, with 9 bases between. CDR3 DNA sequence: TGTGCCAGCAGCTTAGCGGGAGGACAAGATACGCAGTATTTT. This gives the protein CASSLAGGQDTQYF.

The gene calls are TRBV29-1 and TRBJ2-3, with 8 bases identical to TRBD1. V trimming: 4 bases; J trimming: 5 bases; junction bases outside the gene matches: 5. The CDR3 consists of 13 residues. Per the germline V gene, CDR1 is SQVTM and CDR2 is ANQGSEA. The CDR3 sequence: CSVGTGIRDTQYF. DNA of the CDR3: TGCAGCGTTGGGACAGGGATTCGAGATACGCAGTATTTT.

This clonotype was observed a handful of times. The chain has TRBV20-1 and TRBJ2-2; weak D call: TRBD2 (6 bases). The CDR3 consists of 16 residues. Trimming shortened V by 2 bases and J by 5 bases, and 18 bases separated the two germline ends. Germline V CDR1 and CDR2: DFQATT, SNEGSKA (reference sequence). The CDR3 here is CSARSSQRARTGELFF. DNA of the CDR3: TGCAGTGCTAGATCAAGCCAGCGGGCGCGGACCGGGGAGCTGTTTTTT.

This clonotype appeared many times. This chain links TRBV20-1 with TRBJ1-2; TRBD1 is a possible D gene (5 bases). Germline V CDR1 and CDR2: DFQATT, SNEGSKA (reference sequence). The V end was cut by 6 bases, the J end by 4 bases, with 15 bases between. This CDR3 has 13 residues. This CDR3 is CSATDTISYGYTF. The CDR3, as DNA: TGCAGTGCCACGGACACCATAAGCTATGGCTACACCTTC.

Comment on this clonotype: A much larger clone is a single base away; this may be a read error. V and J are TRBV7-9 and TRBJ1-1, with D possibly being TRBD1 (5 bases). The CDR3 is 16 residues long. Trimming left V 5 bases short and J 7 bases short, with 23 bases between. Germline V gene data show CDR1 as SEHNR and CDR2 as FQNEAQ (reference sequence). CDR3 nucleotide sequence: TGTGCCAGCAGCAAAGTTTACGTGACAGCCTTTAATGAAGCTTTCTTT. Protein sequence: CASSKVYVTAFNEAFF.

This clonotype was seen a handful of times. The chain joins TRBV7-6 to TRBJ2-3; 8 bases match TRBD2. Germline CDR1 is SGHVS and CDR2 is FNYEAQ. The CDR3 spans 16 residues. J was trimmed by 7 bases and V by 0 bases; bases with no gene match: 9. CDR3 protein: CASSLAPAGGPYTQYF. The CDR3 bases are TGTGCCAGCAGCTTAGCCCCGGCGGGAGGACCATATACGCAGTATTTT.

This rearrangement joins TRBV20-1 to TRBJ1-1; no definite D call. The V gene's germline CDR1 is DFQATT and CDR2 SNEGSKA (reference sequence). This CDR3 has 13 residues. V was cut by 3 bases and J by 3 bases, with 11 bases left in between. CDR3 residues: CSASPPRDTEAFF. DNA for the CDR3: TGCAGTGCTAGTCCACCTCGGGACACTGAAGCTTTCTTT.

The CDR3 is CSAGAEKLFF. The CDR3, as DNA: TGCAGTGCTGGCGCAGAAAAACTGTTTTTT. The chain links TRBV20-1 to TRBJ1-4; no clear D gene. Trimming took 5 bases from V and 8 from J, leaving 6 bases between them. The length of the CDR3 is 10 residues. Germline V gene sequence: CDR1 DFQATT, CDR2 SNEGSKA (reference sequence).

The chain links TRBV20-1 to TRBJ2-5; TRBD1 is a possible D gene (5 bases). The CDR3 is 14 amino acids. The V and J ends lost 6 bases and 5 bases respectively, with 19 bases between them. From germline, CDR1 is DFQATT and CDR2 SNEGSKA (reference sequence). The CDR3: CSAPTGIGTETQYF. Here the CDR3 DNA reads TGCAGTGCCCCCACAGGAATCGGTACTGAGACCCAGTACTTC.

This clonotype has just a few counts. J is TRBJ2-1 and V is TRBV20-1, with D perhaps TRBD2 (7 bases). V lost 3 bases and J lost 7, with 22 bases in between. Germline-derived CDR1 and CDR2 are DFQATT and SNEGSKA (reference sequence). CDR3 length: 16 amino acids. DNA for the CDR3: TGCAGTGCTAGCGCAGGCGGGGGCCTTAGTAGGAATGAGCAGTTCTTC. This translates into CSASAGGGLSRNEQFF.

The J gene is TRBJ1-4, the V gene TRBV18, with unresolved D. V shed 5 bases and J shed 1 base, with 8 bases lying between them. CDR1 KGHSH and CDR2 LQKENI come from the germline V gene. This CDR3 has 14 residues. CDR3 sequence reads: CASSLSRTNEKLFF. The CDR3 bases are TGTGCCAGCTCATTATCCAGAACTAATGAAAAACTGTTTTTT.

This clonotype has more than one count but fewer than ten. This sequence joins TRBV5-1 and TRBJ2-1; D unclear. Germline V gene lookup returns CDR1 SGHRS and CDR2 YFSETQ. Trimming pared 0 bases from V and 4 bases from J, leaving 14 bases between. This CDR3 is 16 amino acids long. CDR3 sequence (DNA): TGCGCCAGCAGCTTGGGTTTGTCGGTTGATTACAATGAGCAGTTCTTC. As protein: CASSLGLSVDYNEQFF.

The chain employs TRBV7-8 and TRBJ2-1; tentative D call: TRBD2 (6 bases). Germline lookup yields CDR1 SGHVS and CDR2 FQNEAQ. The ends were cut back, 1 base at V and 4 bases at J, with 11 bases in the middle. The CDR3 is 15 residues long. This chain's CDR3 is CASSLVAGFYNEQFF. CDR3 nucleotide sequence: TGTGCCAGCAGCTTAGTGGCGGGGTTTTACAATGAGCAGTTCTTC.

The sample holds many counts of this clonotype. The chain uses TRBV10-3 and TRBJ2-1; tentative D call: TRBD2 (6 bases). Between the trimmed V and J ends, which lost 8 bases and 9 bases, there was a span of 14 bases. Germline lookup yields CDR1 ENHRY and CDR2 SYGVKD. The CDR3 sequence is 12 residues long. The CDR3 coding sequence is TGTGCCATCTCTGTGGGAGGATCTGAGCAGTTCTTC. This sequence encodes CAISVGGSEQFF.

In its sample, this clonotype was seen a few times. The chain recombines TRBV4-1 with TRBJ2-7, with D perhaps TRBD1 (5 bases). This CDR3 region has 17 residues. Between the trimmed V and J ends, which lost 1 base and 1 base, there was a span of 17 bases. Germline CDR1 reads MGHRA; CDR2 reads YSYEKL. The CDR3 protein is CASSQASLEGESYEQYF. The CDR3 bases are TGCGCCAGCAGCCAAGCGAGTTTGGAAGGGGAATCCTACGAGCAGTACTTC.